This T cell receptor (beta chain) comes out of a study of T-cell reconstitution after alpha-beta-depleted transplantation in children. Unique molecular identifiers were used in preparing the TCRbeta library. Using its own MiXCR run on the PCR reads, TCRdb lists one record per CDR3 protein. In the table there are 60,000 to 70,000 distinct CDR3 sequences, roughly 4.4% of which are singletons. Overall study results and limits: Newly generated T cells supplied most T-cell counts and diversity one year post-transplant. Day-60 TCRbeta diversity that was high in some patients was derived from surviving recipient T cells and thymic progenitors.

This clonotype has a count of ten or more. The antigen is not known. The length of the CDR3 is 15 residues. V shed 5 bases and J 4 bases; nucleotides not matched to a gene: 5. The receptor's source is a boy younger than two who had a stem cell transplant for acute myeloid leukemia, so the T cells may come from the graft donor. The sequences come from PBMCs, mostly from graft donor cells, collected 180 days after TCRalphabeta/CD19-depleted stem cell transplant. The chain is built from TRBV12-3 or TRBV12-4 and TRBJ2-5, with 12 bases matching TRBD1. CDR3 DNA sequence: TGTGCCAGCAGTCCCGGGACAGGGGGCGCAGAGACCCAGTACTTC. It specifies CASSPGTGGAETQYF.